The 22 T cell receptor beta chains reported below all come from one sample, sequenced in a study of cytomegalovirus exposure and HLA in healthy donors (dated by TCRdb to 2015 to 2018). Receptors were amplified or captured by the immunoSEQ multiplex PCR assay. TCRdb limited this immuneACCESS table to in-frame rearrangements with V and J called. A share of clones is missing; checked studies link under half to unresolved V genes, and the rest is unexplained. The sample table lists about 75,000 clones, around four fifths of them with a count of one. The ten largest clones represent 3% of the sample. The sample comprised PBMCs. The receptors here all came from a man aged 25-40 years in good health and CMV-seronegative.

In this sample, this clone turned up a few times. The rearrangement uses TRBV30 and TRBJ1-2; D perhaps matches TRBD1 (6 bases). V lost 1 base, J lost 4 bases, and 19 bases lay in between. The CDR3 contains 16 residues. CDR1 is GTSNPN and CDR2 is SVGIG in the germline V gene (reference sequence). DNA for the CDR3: TGTGCCTGGAGTGCCCCGTACAGGGTTCAGGGCTATGGCTACACCTTC. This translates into CAWSAPYRVQGYGYTF.

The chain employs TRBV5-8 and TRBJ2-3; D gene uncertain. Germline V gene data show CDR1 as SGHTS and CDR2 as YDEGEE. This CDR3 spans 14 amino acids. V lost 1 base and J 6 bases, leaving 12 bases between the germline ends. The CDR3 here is CASSLKYLRDTQYF. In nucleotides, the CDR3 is TGTGCCAGCAGCTTGAAATATCTTCGGGATACGCAGTATTTT. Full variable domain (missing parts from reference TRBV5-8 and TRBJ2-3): EAGVTQSPTHLIKTRGQQATLRCSPISGHTSVYWYQQALGLGLQFLLWYDEGEERNRGNFPPRFSGRQFPNYSSELNVNALELEDSALYLCASSLKYLRDTQYFGPGTRLTVL.

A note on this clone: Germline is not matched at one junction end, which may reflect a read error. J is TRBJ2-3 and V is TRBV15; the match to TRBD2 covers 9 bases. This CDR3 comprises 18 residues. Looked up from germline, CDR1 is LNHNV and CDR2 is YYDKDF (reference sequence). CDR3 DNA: TGTGCCACCAGCAGAGGGCTAGCGGGGACCAAAAGCATAGATACGCAGTATTTT. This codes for CATSRGLAGTKSIDTQYF.

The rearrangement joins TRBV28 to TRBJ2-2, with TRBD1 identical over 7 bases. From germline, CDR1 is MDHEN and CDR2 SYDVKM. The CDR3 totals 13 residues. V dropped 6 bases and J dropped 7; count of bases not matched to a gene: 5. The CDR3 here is CASRRQGYGELFF. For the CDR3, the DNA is TGTGCCAGCAGAAGACAGGGATACGGGGAGCTGTTTTTT. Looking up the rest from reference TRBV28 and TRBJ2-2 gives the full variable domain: DVKVTQSSRYLVKRTGEKVFLECVQDMDHENMFWYRQDPGLGLRLIYFSYDVKMKEKGDIPEGYSVSREKKERFSLILESASTNQTSMYLCASRRQGYGELFFGEGSRLTVL.

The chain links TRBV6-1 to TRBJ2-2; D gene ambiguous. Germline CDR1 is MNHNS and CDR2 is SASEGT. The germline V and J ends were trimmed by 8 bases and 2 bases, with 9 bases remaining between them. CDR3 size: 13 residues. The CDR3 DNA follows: TGTGCCAGCTGTCAGTTTAACACCGGGGAGCTGTTTTTT. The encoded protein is CASCQFNTGELFF.

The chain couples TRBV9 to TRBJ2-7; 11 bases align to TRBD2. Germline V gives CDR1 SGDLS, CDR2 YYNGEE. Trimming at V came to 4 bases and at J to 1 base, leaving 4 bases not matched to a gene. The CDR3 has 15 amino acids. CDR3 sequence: CASSPSSGRSYEQYF. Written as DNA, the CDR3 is TGTGCCAGCAGCCCATCTAGCGGGAGGTCCTACGAGCAGTACTTC.

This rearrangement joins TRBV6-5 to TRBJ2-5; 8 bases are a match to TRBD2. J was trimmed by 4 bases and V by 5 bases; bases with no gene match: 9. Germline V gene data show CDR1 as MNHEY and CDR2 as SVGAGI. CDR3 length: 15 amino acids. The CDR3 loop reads CASSPPGLASETQYF. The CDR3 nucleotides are TGTGCCAGCAGTCCCCCTGGACTAGCATCAGAGACCCAGTACTTC.

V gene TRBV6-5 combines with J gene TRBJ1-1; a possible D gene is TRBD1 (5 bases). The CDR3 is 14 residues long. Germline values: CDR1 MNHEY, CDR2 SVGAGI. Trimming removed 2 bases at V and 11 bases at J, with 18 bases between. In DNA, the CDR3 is TGTGCCAGCAGTTACAAAGGGGCGACGATTAAGGCTTTCTTT. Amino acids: CASSYKGATIKAFF.

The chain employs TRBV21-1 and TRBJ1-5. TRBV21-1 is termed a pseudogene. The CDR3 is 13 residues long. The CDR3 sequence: CASSLRVWQPQHF. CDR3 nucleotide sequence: TGTGCCAGCAGCCTCCGGGTGTGGCAGCCCCAGCATTTT.

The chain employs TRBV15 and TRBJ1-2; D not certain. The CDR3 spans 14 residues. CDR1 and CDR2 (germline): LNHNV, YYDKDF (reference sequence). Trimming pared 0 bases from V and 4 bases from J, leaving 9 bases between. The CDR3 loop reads CATSRDSGSYGYTF. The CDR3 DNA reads TGTGCCACCAGCAGAGATTCAGGAAGCTATGGCTACACCTTC.

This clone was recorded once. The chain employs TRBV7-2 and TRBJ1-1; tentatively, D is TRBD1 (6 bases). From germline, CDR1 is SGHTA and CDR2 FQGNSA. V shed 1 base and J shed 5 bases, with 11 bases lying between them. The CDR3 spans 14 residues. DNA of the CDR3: TGTGCCAGCAGCTTAGTGTACAGGGTTACTGAAGCTTTCTTT. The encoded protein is CASSLVYRVTEAFF. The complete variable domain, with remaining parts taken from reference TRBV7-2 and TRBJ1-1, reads GAGVSQSPSNKVTEKGKDVELRCDPISGHTALYWYRQSLGQGLEFLIYFQGNSAPDKSGLPSDRFSAERTGGSVSTLTIQRTQQEDSAVYLCASSLVYRVTEAFFGQGTRLTVV.

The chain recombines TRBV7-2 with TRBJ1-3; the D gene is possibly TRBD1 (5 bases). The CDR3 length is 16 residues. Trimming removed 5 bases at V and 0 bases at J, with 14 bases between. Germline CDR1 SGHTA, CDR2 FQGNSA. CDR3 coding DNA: TGTGCCAGCAGCCCCCAAGGGGCCGTCTCTGGAAACACCATATATTTT. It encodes CASSPQGAVSGNTIYF.

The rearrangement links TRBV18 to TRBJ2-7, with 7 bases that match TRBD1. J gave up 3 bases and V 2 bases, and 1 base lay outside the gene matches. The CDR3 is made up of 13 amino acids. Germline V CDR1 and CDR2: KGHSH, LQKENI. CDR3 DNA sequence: TGTGCCAGCTCACCAGGGACAGTCTACGAGCAGTACGTC. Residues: CASSPGTVYEQYV.

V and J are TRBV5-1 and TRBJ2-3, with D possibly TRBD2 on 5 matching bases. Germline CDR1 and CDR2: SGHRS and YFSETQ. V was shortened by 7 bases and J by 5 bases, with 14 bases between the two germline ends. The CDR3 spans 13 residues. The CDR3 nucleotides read TGCGCCAGCGGCATGGGAGTCGGAGATACGCAGTATTTT. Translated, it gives CASGMGVGDTQYF.

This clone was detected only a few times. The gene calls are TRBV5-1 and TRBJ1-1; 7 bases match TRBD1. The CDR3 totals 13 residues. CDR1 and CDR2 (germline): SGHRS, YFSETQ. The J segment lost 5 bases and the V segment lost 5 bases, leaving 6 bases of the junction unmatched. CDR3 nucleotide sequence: TGCGCCAGCAGTAGGGGGCCCCTGACTGAAGCTTTCTTT. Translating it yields CASSRGPLTEAFF.

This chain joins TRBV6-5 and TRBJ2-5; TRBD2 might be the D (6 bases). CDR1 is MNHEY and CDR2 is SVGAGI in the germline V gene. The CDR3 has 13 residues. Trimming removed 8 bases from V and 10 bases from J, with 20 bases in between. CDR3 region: CASSPASARDQYF. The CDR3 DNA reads TGTGCCAGCTCCCCGGCTAGCGCTAGAGACCAGTACTTC.

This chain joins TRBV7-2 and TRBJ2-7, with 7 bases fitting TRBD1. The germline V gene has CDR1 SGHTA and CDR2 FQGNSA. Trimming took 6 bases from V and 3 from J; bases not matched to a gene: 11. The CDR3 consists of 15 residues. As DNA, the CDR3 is TGTGCCAGCAGTACCGCCGGGACAGCAAGCTACGAGCAGTACTTC. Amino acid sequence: CASSTAGTASYEQYF.

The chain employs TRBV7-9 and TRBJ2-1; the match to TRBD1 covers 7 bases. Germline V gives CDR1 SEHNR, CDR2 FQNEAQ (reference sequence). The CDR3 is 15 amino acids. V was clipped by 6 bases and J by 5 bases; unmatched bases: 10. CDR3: CASRQTGVGHNEQFF. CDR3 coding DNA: TGTGCCAGCAGACAAACAGGGGTTGGACACAATGAGCAGTTCTTC.

The CDR3 is CASSLDGQGTGPAEAFF. The DNA for the CDR3 is TGTGCCAGCAGCTTAGACGGACAGGGGACGGGTCCGGCTGAAGCTTTCTTT. The rearrangement uses TRBV11-3 and TRBJ1-1; 9 bases agree with TRBD1. Unmatched junction bases numbered 11, after V lost 0 bases and J lost 6 bases. The CDR3 is 17 amino acids. The germline V gene has CDR1 SGHNT and CDR2 YENEEA. Complete variable domain (other parts from reference TRBV11-3 and TRBJ1-1): EAGVVQSPRYKIIEKKQPVAFWCNPISGHNTLYWYLQNLGQGPELLIRYENEEAVDDSQLPKDRFSAERLKGVDSTLKIQPAELGDSAVYLCASSLDGQGTGPAEAFFGQGTRLTVV.

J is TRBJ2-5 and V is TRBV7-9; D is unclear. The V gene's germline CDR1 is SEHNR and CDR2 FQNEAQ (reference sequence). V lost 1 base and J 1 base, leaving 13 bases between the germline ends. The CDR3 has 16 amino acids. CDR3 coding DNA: TGTGCCAGCAGCTTAGGGCTTCACAACCCCCAAGAGACCCAGTACTTC. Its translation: CASSLGLHNPQETQYF.

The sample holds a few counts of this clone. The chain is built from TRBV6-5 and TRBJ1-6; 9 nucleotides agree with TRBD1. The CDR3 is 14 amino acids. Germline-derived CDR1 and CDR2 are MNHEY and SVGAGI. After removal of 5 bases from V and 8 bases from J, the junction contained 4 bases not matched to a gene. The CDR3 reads CASSNRGRDSPLHF. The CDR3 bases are TGTGCCAGCAGTAACAGGGGGCGGGATTCACCCCTCCACTTT.

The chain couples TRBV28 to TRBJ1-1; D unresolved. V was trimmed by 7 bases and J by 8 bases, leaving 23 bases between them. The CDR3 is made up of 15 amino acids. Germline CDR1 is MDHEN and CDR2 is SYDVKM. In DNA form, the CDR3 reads TGTGCCAGCACCCCGAGAGAATTTGAAGCTTTGGAAGCTTTCTTT. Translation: CASTPREFEALEAFF.